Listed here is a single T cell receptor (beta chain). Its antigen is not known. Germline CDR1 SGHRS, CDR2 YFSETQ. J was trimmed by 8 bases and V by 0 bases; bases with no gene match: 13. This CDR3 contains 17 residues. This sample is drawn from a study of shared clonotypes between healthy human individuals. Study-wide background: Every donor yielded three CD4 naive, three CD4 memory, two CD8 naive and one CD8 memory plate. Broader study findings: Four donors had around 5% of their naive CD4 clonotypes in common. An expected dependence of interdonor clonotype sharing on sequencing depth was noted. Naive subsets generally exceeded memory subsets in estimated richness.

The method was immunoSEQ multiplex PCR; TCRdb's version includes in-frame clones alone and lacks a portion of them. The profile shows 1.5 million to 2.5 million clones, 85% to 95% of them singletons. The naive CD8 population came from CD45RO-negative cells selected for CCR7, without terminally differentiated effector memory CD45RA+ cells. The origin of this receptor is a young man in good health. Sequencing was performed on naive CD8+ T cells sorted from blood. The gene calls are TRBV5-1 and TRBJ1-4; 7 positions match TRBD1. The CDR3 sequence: CASSLGASGTEVEKLFF. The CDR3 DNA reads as TGCGCCAGCAGCTTGGGAGCTAGCGGGACAGAGGTCGAAAAACTGTTTTTT. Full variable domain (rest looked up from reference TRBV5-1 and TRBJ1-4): KAGVTQTPRYLIKTRGQQVTLSCSPISGHRSVSWYQQTPGQGLQFLFEYFSETQRNKGNFPGRFSGRQFSNSRSEMNVSTLELGDSALYLCASSLGASGTEVEKLFFGSGTQLSVL.